The clone carrying this T cell receptor (beta chain) has at least ten counts. The V segment lost 3 bases and the J segment 7 bases; nucleotides outside the gene matches: 7. Germline V gene sequence: CDR1 SGHNT, CDR2 YYREEE (reference sequence). CDR3 length: 16 residues. Using immunoSEQ multiplex PCR, the repertoire was profiled, and TCRdb retains in-frame clones only, with some absent. Here the sample spans 190,000 or so clones, roughly 81% being singletons. The data derive from a study of blood T cell repertoires in COVID-19. Study as a whole: The study drew acute and convalescent COVID-19 samples from the United States, Italy and Spain. Sources were T cells, B-cell-depleted T cells, or PBMCs; the material itself was cDNA or gDNA.

This TCR was recovered from a woman of 80 years or more with COVID-19, enrolled during active disease. The chain couples TRBV5-4 to TRBJ2-3; 14 bases are a match to TRBD2. Source material: peripheral blood. The CDR3 region is CASSSGLAGVSNTQYF. For the CDR3, the DNA is TGTGCCAGCAGCTCGGGACTAGCGGGAGTCTCAAATACGCAGTATTTT.